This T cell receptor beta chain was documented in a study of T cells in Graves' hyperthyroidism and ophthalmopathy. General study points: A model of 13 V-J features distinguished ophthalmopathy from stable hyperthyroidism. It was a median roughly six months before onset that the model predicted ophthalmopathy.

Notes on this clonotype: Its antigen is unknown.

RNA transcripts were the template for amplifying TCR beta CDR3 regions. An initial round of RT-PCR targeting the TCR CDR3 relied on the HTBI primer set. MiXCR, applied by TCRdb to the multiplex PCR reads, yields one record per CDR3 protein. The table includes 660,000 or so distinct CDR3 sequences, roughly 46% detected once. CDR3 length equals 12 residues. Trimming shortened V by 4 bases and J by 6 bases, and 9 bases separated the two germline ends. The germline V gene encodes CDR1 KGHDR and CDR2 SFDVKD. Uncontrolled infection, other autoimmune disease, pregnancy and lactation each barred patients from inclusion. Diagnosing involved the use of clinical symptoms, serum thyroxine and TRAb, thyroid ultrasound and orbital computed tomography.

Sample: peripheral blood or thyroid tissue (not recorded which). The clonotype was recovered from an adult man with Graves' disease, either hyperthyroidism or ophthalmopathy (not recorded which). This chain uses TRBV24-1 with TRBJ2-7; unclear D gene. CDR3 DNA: TGTGCCACCAGTGACCATGGCCCCGAGCAGTACTTC. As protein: CATSDHGPEQYF.